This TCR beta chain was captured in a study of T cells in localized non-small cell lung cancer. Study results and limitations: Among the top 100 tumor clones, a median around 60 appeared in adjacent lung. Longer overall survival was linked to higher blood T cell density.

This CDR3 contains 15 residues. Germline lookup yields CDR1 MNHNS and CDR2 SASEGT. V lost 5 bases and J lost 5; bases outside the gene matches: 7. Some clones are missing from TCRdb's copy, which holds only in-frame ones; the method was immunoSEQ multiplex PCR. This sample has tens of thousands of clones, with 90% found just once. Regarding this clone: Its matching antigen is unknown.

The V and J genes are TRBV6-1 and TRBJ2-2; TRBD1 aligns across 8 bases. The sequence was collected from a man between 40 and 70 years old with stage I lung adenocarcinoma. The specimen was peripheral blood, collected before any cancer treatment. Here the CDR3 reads CASSRRTGSTGELFF. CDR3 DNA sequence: TGTGCCAGCAGTAGAAGGACAGGGTCAACCGGGGAGCTGTTTTTT.